Listed below are T cell receptor beta chains from one sample, sequenced in a study of T cells in tuberculosis. Data came from immunoSEQ multiplex PCR; TCRdb stores just in-frame clones and leaves some out. In the table there are more than 30,000 clones, less than 95% of which are singletons. This sample comprised PBMCs, obtained at tuberculosis diagnosis. Every receptor here comes from an adult with tuberculosis. The CDR3 runs from the conserved cysteine through the conserved F or W. A D gene is named only where the DNA matches it firmly. Rows give clone size only sometimes, using once, few, many, or a class for an expanded clone.

clone_size	v_call	d_call	j_call	cdr3_aa	cdr3_nt
NA	TRBV5-8	NA	TRBJ2-3	CASSFLRGSSTDTQYF	TGTGCCAGCAGCTTCCTACGCGGATCTAGCACAGATACGCAGTATTTT
NA	TRBV28	TRBD1	TRBJ2-6	CASTVRIGTGFPGANVLTF	TGTGCCAGCACCGTAAGGATAGGGACAGGGTTTCCTGGGGCCAACGTCCTGACTTTC
NA	TRBV27	NA	TRBJ1-2	CASSSAAGYTF	TGTGCCAGCAGTTCTGCGGCGGGCTACACCTTC
once	TRBV12-5	NA	TRBJ2-7	CASGVFPGATSYRFSYEQYF	TGTGCTAGTGGTGTCTTCCCAGGGGCAACTTCCTATCGCTTCTCCTACGAGCAGTACTTC
NA	TRBV5-1	NA	TRBJ2-1	CASSFVDEQFF	TGCGCCAGCAGCTTTGTCGATGAGCAGTTCTTC
NA	TRBV28	NA	TRBJ2-1	CASSWGSAGEQFF	TGTGCCAGCAGTTGGGGTTCGGCGGGTGAGCAGTTCTTC
NA	TRBV9	TRBD2	TRBJ2-3	CASSVAGASGGADTQYF	TGTGCCAGCAGCGTAGCTGGGGCTAGCGGGGGTGCAGATACGCAGTATTTT
NA	TRBV5-1	NA	TRBJ1-5	CASSSLPGNQPQHF	TGCGCCAGCAGCTCCCTACCAGGGAATCAGCCCCAGCATTTT
NA	TRBV27	NA	TRBJ2-7	CASSSLLREQYF	TGTGCCAGCAGTTCCCTACTACGGGAGCAGTACTTC
NA	TRBV10-3	NA	TRBJ1-2	CAISSPRSTPGNYGYTF	TGTGCCATCAGTTCTCCCCGCAGTACTCCGGGAAACTATGGCTACACCTTC
NA	TRBV5-8	NA	TRBJ1-6	CASSLQGGALHF	TGTGCCAGCAGCCTACAGGGTGGGGCCCTCCACTTT
NA	TRBV19	TRBD1	TRBJ2-7	CASSISGQFSSYEQYF	TGTGCCAGTAGTATTTCGGGACAGTTTAGCTCCTACGAGCAGTACTTC
NA	TRBV2	NA	TRBJ1-6	CASSDRRSDSPLHF	TGTGCCAGCAGTGACAGAAGAAGTGATTCACCCCTCCACTTT
NA	TRBV4-1	NA	TRBJ2-7	CASSPGGRGGPNEQYF	TGCGCCAGCAGCCCCGGGGGACGTGGCGGGCCTAACGAGCAGTACTTC
once	TRBV30	NA	TRBJ2-2	CAWTGWNTGELFF	TGTGCCTGGACGGGGTGGAACACCGGGGAGCTGTTTTTT
NA	TRBV11-2	NA	TRBJ2-4	CASSIAQGEVVNIQYF	TGTGCCAGCAGCATCGCACAGGGAGAGGTTGTAAACATTCAGTACTTC
NA	TRBV10-3	TRBD1	TRBJ1-3	CAISELGWTGGRNTIYF	TGTGCCATCAGTGAGTTGGGGTGGACAGGTGGAAGAAACACCATATATTTT
NA	TRBV10-2	TRBD1	TRBJ1-5	CASRTGTGDQPQHF	TGCGCCAGCAGGACCGGGACAGGGGATCAGCCCCAGCATTTT
NA	TRBV5-6	NA	TRBJ1-4	CASSLADSATNEKLFF	TGTGCCAGCAGCTTGGCGGACAGTGCAACTAATGAAAAACTGTTTTTT
NA	TRBV7-9	TRBD1	TRBJ1-3	CASSLWGPGGSGNTIYF	TGTGCCAGCAGCTTATGGGGACCAGGGGGCTCTGGAAACACCATATATTTT
NA	TRBV2	NA	TRBJ1-5	CASSEGVANQPQHF	TGTGCCAGCAGTGAAGGGGTAGCCAATCAGCCCCAGCATTTT
NA	TRBV7-2	TRBD2	TRBJ2-5	CASSFGTSGGQETQYF	TGTGCCAGCAGCTTTGGGACTAGCGGGGGACAAGAGACCCAGTACTTC
NA	TRBV5-6	NA	TRBJ1-2	CASSAGRDTKSSGYTF	TGTGCCAGCAGCGCAGGCCGGGACACGAAATCCAGCGGCTACACCTTC
NA	TRBV5-1	TRBD2	TRBJ2-7	CASRQSHGTIDYEQYF	TGCGCCAGCAGACAAAGCCACGGGACTATAGACTACGAGCAGTACTTC
NA	TRBV19	TRBD1	TRBJ2-5	CASSRRDRGFGETQYF	TGTGCCAGTAGTAGACGGGACAGGGGATTCGGGGAGACCCAGTACTTC
NA	TRBV28	NA	TRBJ2-2	CASSPSGVRVGELFF	TGTGCCAGCAGTCCCTCAGGGGTGCGGGTCGGGGAGCTGTTTTTT
NA	TRBV4-3	TRBD1	TRBJ2-7	CASSQAIQGISDEQYF	TGCGCCAGCAGCCAAGCGATACAGGGGATATCCGACGAGCAGTACTTC
NA	TRBV30	TRBD1	TRBJ1-4	CAWRPGQATTNEKLFF	TGTGCCTGGCGACCGGGACAGGCGACAACTAATGAAAAACTGTTTTTT
once	TRBV4-3	NA	TRBJ2-3	CASSQIRSGGRDTQYF	TGCGCCAGCAGCCAAATACGTTCGGGGGGCCGGGATACGCAGTATTTT
NA	TRBV6-5	NA	TRBJ2-7	CASSYLPGVVYEQYF	TGTGCCAGCAGTTATTTACCAGGGGTTGTCTACGAGCAGTACTTC
NA	TRBV15	NA	TRBJ2-2	CATSRQNTGELFF	TGTGCCACCAGCAGACAGAACACCGGGGAGCTGTTTTTT
NA	TRBV4-1	NA	TRBJ2-5	CASSRKAGTDQETQYF	TGCGCCAGCAGCCGAAAAGCCGGGACTGATCAAGAGACCCAGTACTTC
NA	TRBV7-2	NA	TRBJ2-1	CASSLVPLDWQFF	TGTGCCAGCAGCTTAGTGCCCCTAGACTGGCAGTTCTTC
NA	TRBV2	NA	TRBJ2-7	CASSPRQSYSYEQYF	TGTGCCAGCAGTCCTCGACAGTCCTACTCCTACGAGCAGTACTTC
NA	TRBV5-4	NA	TRBJ1-6	CASSLAGNSPLHF	TGTGCCAGCAGCTTGGCGGGAAATTCACCCCTCCACTTT
NA	TRBV7-9	TRBD1	TRBJ2-7	CASSLSGQGYEQYF	TGTGCCAGCAGCTTATCGGGACAGGGATACGAGCAGTACTTC
NA	TRBV2	TRBD1	TRBJ1-4	CASNRAGQGDEKLFF	TGTGCCAGCAATAGGGCGGGACAGGGGGATGAAAAACTGTTTTTT
NA	TRBV14	TRBD1	TRBJ1-6	CASRQTLTGGYSPLHF	TGTGCCAGCAGGCAAACTTTGACAGGGGGATATTCACCCCTCCACTTT
once	TRBV6-1	NA	TRBJ1-4	CASTGGETTNEKLFF	TGTGCCAGCACCGGAGGGGAAACAACTAATGAAAAACTGTTTTTT
NA	TRBV10-3	TRBD1	TRBJ1-2	CAIGTGGDYGYTF	TGTGCCATCGGGACAGGGGGGGACTATGGCTACACCTTC
NA	TRBV15	TRBD1	TRBJ2-7	CATSSTRDRGLKHSYEQYF	TGTGCCACCAGCAGCACCCGGGACAGGGGGCTCAAACATTCCTACGAGCAGTACTTC